Presented here are 24 T cell receptor beta chains from one specimen sequenced in a study of Ad26.COV2.S vaccination and SARS-CoV-2 variants. Treatment indicated: roughly 20 received Ad26.COV2.S at low or high dose, single or two shots; about 5 received placebo; per-sample allocation not given. The investigators took samples on day 63 after the first vaccine or placebo injection. The protocol was immunoSEQ multiplex PCR, while the TCRdb copy is restricted to in-frame clones and leaves out a portion. The table includes about 480,000 clones, approximately 88% detected once. The sequencing used peripheral blood, collected in a trial of Ad26.COV2.S vaccine versus placebo. These TCRs come from a person between 18 and 60 years old who received the Ad26.COV2.S COVID-19 vaccine or a placebo.

This clone was seen a few times. This chain links TRBV3-1 (or the pseudogene TRBV3-2) with TRBJ1-5; D is uncertain. V lost 5 bases to trimming and J lost 2 bases, with 7 bases between them. CDR1 and CDR2 (germline): LGHDT, YNNKEL (reference sequence). The CDR3 covers 13 residues. CDR3 loop: CASSSARNQPQHF. The CDR3 region has the DNA TGTGCCAGCAGCTCGGCCCGCAATCAGCCCCAGCATTTT.

The rearrangement joins TRBV14 to TRBJ1-1, with D perhaps TRBD1 (6 bases). Trimming removed 1 base at V and 4 bases at J, with 13 bases between. Germline V gene lookup returns CDR1 SGHDN and CDR2 FVKESK. The CDR3 consists of 15 residues. Here the CDR3 DNA reads TGTGCCAGCAGCCAAGGCCAGGGGATTTTCACTGAAGCTTTCTTT. Amino acid sequence: CASSQGQGIFTEAFF.

This clone was counted a single time. This chain uses TRBV7-9 with TRBJ1-6, with D maybe TRBD1 (5 bases). Per the germline V gene, CDR1 is SEHNR and CDR2 is FQNEAQ (reference sequence). CDR3 length: 15 amino acids. The V end was cut by 5 bases, the J end by 8 bases, with 16 bases between. The DNA of the CDR3 is TGTGCCAGCAGCCCGGGGGTTGGCGCGTATTCACCCCTCCACTTT. This sequence encodes CASSPGVGAYSPLHF.

This clone turned up a few times. Other DNA sequences in the same sample also yield this CDR3. The rearrangement joins TRBV5-1 to TRBJ2-1; perhaps TRBD1 as D (5 bases). This CDR3 contains 15 residues. Per the germline V gene, CDR1 is SGHRS and CDR2 is YFSETQ. V lost 0 bases and J lost 2, with 9 bases in between. The CDR3 sequence: CASSLGQGPYNEQFF. The DNA of the CDR3 is TGCGCCAGCAGCTTGGGGCAGGGCCCCTACAATGAGCAGTTCTTC.

The chain couples TRBV10-3 to TRBJ2-3; 9 bases align to TRBD2. The CDR3 extends over 16 amino acids. J gave up 8 bases and V 3 bases, and 12 bases lay outside the gene matches. CDR1 and CDR2 from the germline V gene are ENHRY and SYGVKD. In DNA form, the CDR3 reads TGTGCCATCAGTGAACAAGGGACTAGCAGCCCCGGTACGCAGTATTTT. This encodes CAISEQGTSSPGTQYF.

This clone was detected only once. The chain employs TRBV10-3 and TRBJ1-1; D remains unclear. Germline lookup yields CDR1 ENHRY and CDR2 SYGVKD. Trimming left V 6 bases short and J 4 bases short, with 15 bases between. The CDR3 runs 14 residues. The CDR3 region has the DNA TGTGCCATCAGAGTAGGCGCCCCGGGCACTGAAGCTTTCTTT. Protein sequence: CAIRVGAPGTEAFF.

V and J are TRBV29-1 and TRBJ2-7; D gene unclear. The germline V and J ends were trimmed by 6 bases and 4 bases, with 16 bases remaining between them. Germline values: CDR1 SQVTM, CDR2 ANQGSEA. The CDR3 contains 13 residues. The CDR3 protein is CSVSHGGSYEQYF. Here the CDR3 DNA reads TGCAGCGTCTCACACGGTGGCTCTTACGAGCAGTACTTC.

V usage is TRBV19 and J usage is TRBJ1-5, with D possibly matching TRBD1 (5 bases). Germline assignment: CDR1 LNHDA and CDR2 SQIVND (reference sequence). The CDR3 contains 17 residues. The ends were cut back, 5 bases at V and 0 bases at J, with 17 bases in the middle. In DNA form, the CDR3 reads TGTGCCAGTAGTGCCGGGGGGACCGGTTATAGCAATCAGCCCCAGCATTTT. Its protein product is CASSAGGTGYSNQPQHF.

The V and J genes are TRBV10-2 and TRBJ2-2; 15 bases are a match to TRBD2. V lost 3 bases and J lost 0; bases outside the gene matches: 8. The CDR3 is 20 residues long. Germline lookup yields CDR1 WSHSY and CDR2 SAAADI. The CDR3 protein is CASSDRGLAGGSPNTGELFF. The CDR3 coding sequence is TGCGCCAGCAGTGACCGTGGACTAGCGGGAGGGAGCCCGAACACCGGGGAGCTGTTTTTT.

This chain joins TRBV9 and TRBJ2-3; D perhaps matches TRBD1 (6 bases). CDR3 length: 16 residues. V was pared by 2 bases and J by 0 bases, with 13 bases between. Germline V gene data show CDR1 as SGDLS and CDR2 as YYNGEE. CDR3 nucleotides: TGTGCCAGCAGCGTCGACGGCAGGGGCAGCACAGATACGCAGTATTTT. Its protein product is CASSVDGRGSTDTQYF.

There are a few counts of this clone. The gene calls are TRBV7-9 and TRBJ2-7, with 12 bases that match TRBD1. The CDR3 spans 15 residues. J was trimmed by 5 bases and V by 2 bases; bases with no gene match: 4. CDR1 and CDR2 (germline): SEHNR, FQNEAQ (reference sequence). Written as DNA, the CDR3 is TGTGCCAGCAGCTTAACCGGGACAGGGGGCCACGAGCAGTACTTC. Amino acids: CASSLTGTGGHEQYF. Drawing the rest from reference TRBV7-9 and TRBJ2-7, the complete variable domain is DTGVSQNPRHKITKRGQNVTFRCDPISEHNRLYWYRQTLGQGPEFLTYFQNEAQLEKSRLLSDRFSAERPKGSFSTLEIQRTEQGDSAMYLCASSLTGTGGHEQYFGPGTRLTVT.

This chain uses TRBV28 with TRBJ1-4; D unclear. The CDR3 covers 15 residues. CDR1 and CDR2 (germline): MDHEN, SYDVKM. The V end was cut by 6 bases, the J end by 3 bases, with 14 bases between. The CDR3 here is CASSPLLEANEKLFF. In DNA form, the CDR3 reads TGTGCCAGCAGCCCCCTACTGGAGGCTAATGAAAAACTGTTTTTT.

V gene TRBV9 combines with J gene TRBJ2-2; a weak D match, TRBD2 (6 bases). Germline V gene lookup returns CDR1 SGDLS and CDR2 YYNGEE. The CDR3 has 16 amino acids. V lost 3 bases, J lost 0 bases, and 12 bases lay in between. The CDR3 sequence is CASSATLAPNTGELFF. The CDR3 DNA sequence: TGTGCCAGCAGCGCGACCCTAGCGCCGAACACCGGGGAGCTGTTTTTT. Full variable domain (rest looked up from reference TRBV9 and TRBJ2-2): DSGVTQTPKHLITATGQRVTLRCSPRSGDLSVYWYQQSLDQGLQFLIQYYNGEERAKGNILERFSAQQFPDLHSELNLSSLELGDSALYFCASSATLAPNTGELFFGEGSRLTVL.

This sequence joins TRBV25-1 and TRBJ2-3; D possibly corresponds to TRBD2 (6 bases). The CDR3 totals 15 residues. Trimming took 1 base from V and 0 from J, leaving 8 bases between them. Germline-derived CDR1 and CDR2 are MGHDK and SYGVNS. CDR3 bases: TGTGCCAGCAGTGAATTTGGGGGGAGCACAGATACGCAGTATTTT. As protein: CASSEFGGSTDTQYF.

V gene TRBV15 combines with J gene TRBJ2-7; 10 bases map to TRBD1. After removal of 5 bases from V and 2 bases from J, the junction contained 3 bases not matched to a gene. In germline, CDR1 is LNHNV, CDR2 YYDKDF (reference sequence). The CDR3 loop spans 14 amino acids. CDR3 nucleotide sequence: TGTGCCACCAGCCTCGGACAGGGGGCCTACGAGCAGTACTTC. Amino acids: CATSLGQGAYEQYF. The whole variable domain, remainder taken from reference TRBV15 and TRBJ2-7, is DAMVIQNPRYQVTQFGKPVTLSCSQTLNHNVMYWYQQKSSQAPKLLFHYYDKDFNNEADTPDNFQSRRPNTSFCFLDIRSPGLGDTAMYLCATSLGQGAYEQYFGPGTRLTVT.

This chain joins TRBV19 and TRBJ1-5; possible D gene TRBD1, 6 bases. This CDR3 is 14 amino acids long. Germline CDR1 reads LNHDA; CDR2 reads SQIVND (reference sequence). Trimming left V 5 bases short and J 9 bases short, with 17 bases between. The CDR3 coding sequence is TGTGCCAGTAGTGCCCACAGGGCTATGGCGCCCCAGCATTTT. Translated, it gives CASSAHRAMAPQHF.

The CDR3 spells CASSAFDSNYGYTF. The CDR3 DNA is TGTGCCAGCAGCGCCTTCGACAGTAACTATGGCTACACCTTC. The chain carries TRBV9 and TRBJ1-2; maybe TRBD1 (5 bases). CDR1 and CDR2 from the germline V gene are SGDLS and YYNGEE. This CDR3 comprises 14 residues. Trimming shortened V by 3 bases and J by 1 base, and 10 bases separated the two germline ends.

This rearrangement joins TRBV20-1 to TRBJ1-1; D is undetermined. From germline, CDR1 is DFQATT and CDR2 SNEGSKA (reference sequence). CDR3 length: 14 residues. Trimming cost V 3 bases and J 1 base, with 12 bases left between them. CDR3 DNA sequence: TGCAGTGCTAGTTCCGGTGGTGGGAACACTGAAGCTTTCTTT. It specifies CSASSGGGNTEAFF.

This chain uses TRBV7-3 with TRBJ2-7; TRBD2 is a possible D gene (6 bases). The germline CDR1 and CDR2 sequences are SGHTA and FQGTGA. Trimming took off 0 bases at V and 5 bases at J, with 20 bases between the two ends. The CDR3 sequence is 17 residues long. The CDR3 region is CASSLTGRGSPGDEQYF. As DNA, the CDR3 is TGTGCCAGCAGCTTAACGGGTCGGGGGAGCCCTGGGGACGAGCAGTACTTC. Variable domain in full (rest from reference TRBV7-3 and TRBJ2-7): GAGVSQTPSNKVTEKGKYVELRCDPISGHTALYWYRQSLGQGPEFLIYFQGTGAADDSGLPNDRFFAVRPEGSVSTLKIQRTERGDSAVYLCASSLTGRGSPGDEQYFGPGTRLTVT.

The chain links TRBV19 to TRBJ1-5, with D unclear. Trimming left V 3 bases short and J 2 bases short, with 14 bases between. The CDR3 has 16 residues. The germline gives CDR1 LNHDA, CDR2 SQIVND (reference sequence). The CDR3 is CASSMELFSGNQPQHF. CDR3 nucleotides: TGTGCCAGTAGTATGGAGCTGTTCTCTGGCAATCAGCCCCAGCATTTT.

The V call is TRBV2, the J call TRBJ2-2; a possible D gene is TRBD1 (5 bases). The V and J ends lost 6 bases and 6 bases respectively, with 8 bases between them. Germline assignment: CDR1 SNHLY and CDR2 FYNNEI. This CDR3 has 12 residues. CDR3 nucleotide sequence: TGTGCCAGCAGGATAGGGGCCGGGGAGCTGTTTTTT. Its translation is CASRIGAGELFF.

This clone was detected only once. This chain connects TRBV5-4 to TRBJ2-3, with 7 bases identical to TRBD2. The junction had 4 bases not matched to a gene; V was cut back by 0 bases and J by 6 bases. This CDR3 has 14 amino acids. Germline V gene sequence: CDR1 SGHNT, CDR2 YYREEE (reference sequence). The CDR3 region is CASSLDNGRDTQYF. In DNA, the CDR3 is TGTGCCAGCAGCTTGGATAACGGGAGGGATACGCAGTATTTT. The variable domain in full, with the rest retrieved from reference TRBV5-4 and TRBJ2-3, is ETGVTQSPTHLIKTRGQQVTLRCSSQSGHNTVSWYQQALGQGPQFIFQYYREEENGRGNFPPRFSGLQFPNYSSELNVNALELDDSALYLCASSLDNGRDTQYFGPGTRLTVL.

The chain employs TRBV7-8 and TRBJ2-2; TRBD1 might be the D (7 bases). The V end was cut by 5 bases, the J end by 5 bases, with 18 bases between. The CDR3 spans 16 residues. Germline V CDR1 and CDR2: SGHVS, FQNEAQ. The CDR3 sequence: CASSNAGQLRTGELFF. In DNA, the CDR3 is TGTGCCAGCAGCAATGCGGGACAGCTAAGAACCGGGGAGCTGTTTTTT.

The chain is built from TRBV29-1 and TRBJ1-2; D gene unclear. From germline, CDR1 is SQVTM and CDR2 ANQGSEA. V was cut by 1 base and J by 5 bases, with 14 bases left in between. The CDR3 sequence is 14 residues long. The chain's CDR3 is CSVEAPASIYGYTF. The CDR3 nucleotides are TGCAGCGTTGAAGCTCCCGCGTCTATTTATGGCTACACCTTC.